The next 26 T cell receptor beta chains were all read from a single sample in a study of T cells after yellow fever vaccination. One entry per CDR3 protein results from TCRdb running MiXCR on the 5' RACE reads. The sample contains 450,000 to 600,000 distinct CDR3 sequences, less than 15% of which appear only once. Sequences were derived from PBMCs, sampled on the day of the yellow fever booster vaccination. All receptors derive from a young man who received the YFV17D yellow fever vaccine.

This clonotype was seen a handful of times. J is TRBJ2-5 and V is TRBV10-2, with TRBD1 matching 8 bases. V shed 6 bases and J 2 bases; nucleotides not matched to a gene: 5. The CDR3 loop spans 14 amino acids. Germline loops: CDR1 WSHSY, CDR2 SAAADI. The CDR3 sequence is CASRDRVLQETQYF. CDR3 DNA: TGCGCCAGCAGGGACAGGGTACTTCAAGAGACCCAGTACTTC.

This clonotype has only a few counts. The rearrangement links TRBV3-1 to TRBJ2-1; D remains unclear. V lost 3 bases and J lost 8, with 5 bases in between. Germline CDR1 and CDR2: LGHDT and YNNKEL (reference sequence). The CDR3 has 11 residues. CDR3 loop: CASSQTDEQFF. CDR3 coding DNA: TGTGCCAGCAGCCAGACGGATGAGCAGTTCTTC.

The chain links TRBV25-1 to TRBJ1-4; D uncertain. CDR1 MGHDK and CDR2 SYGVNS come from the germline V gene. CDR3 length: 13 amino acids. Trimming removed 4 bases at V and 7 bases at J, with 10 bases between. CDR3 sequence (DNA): TGTGCCAGCAGTGTACGGTTGGGTGAAAAACTGTTTTTT. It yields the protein CASSVRLGEKLFF.

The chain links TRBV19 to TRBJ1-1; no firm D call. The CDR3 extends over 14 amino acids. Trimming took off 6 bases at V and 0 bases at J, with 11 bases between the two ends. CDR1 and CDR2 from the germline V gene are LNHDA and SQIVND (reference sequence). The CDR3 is CASRPLGLNTEAFF. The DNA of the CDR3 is TGTGCCAGTAGGCCTCTTGGACTGAACACTGAAGCTTTCTTT.

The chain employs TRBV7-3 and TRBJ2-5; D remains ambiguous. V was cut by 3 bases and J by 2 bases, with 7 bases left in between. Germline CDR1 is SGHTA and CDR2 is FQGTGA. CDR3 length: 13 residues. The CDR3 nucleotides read TGTGCCAGCAGCTTCCATCAGCAAGAGACCCAGTACTTC. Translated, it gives CASSFHQQETQYF.

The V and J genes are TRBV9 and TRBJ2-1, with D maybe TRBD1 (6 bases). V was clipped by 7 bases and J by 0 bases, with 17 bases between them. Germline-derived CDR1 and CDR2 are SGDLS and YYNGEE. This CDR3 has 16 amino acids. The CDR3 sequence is CASCCLRDISYNEQFF. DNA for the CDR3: TGTGCCAGCTGCTGCCTCCGGGACATCTCCTACAATGAGCAGTTCTTC.

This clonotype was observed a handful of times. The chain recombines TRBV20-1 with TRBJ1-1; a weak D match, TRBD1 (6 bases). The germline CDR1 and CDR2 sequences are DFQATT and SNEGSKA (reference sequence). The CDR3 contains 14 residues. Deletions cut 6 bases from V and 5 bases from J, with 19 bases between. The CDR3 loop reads CSAPGPQGSTEAFF. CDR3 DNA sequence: TGCAGTGCCCCGGGACCTCAGGGGAGTACTGAAGCTTTCTTT.

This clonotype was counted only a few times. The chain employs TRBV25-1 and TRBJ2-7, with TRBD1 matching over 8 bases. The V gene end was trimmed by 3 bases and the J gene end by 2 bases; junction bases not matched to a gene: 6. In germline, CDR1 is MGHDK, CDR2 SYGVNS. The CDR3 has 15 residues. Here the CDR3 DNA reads TGTGCCAGCAGTGACCGTTTGGGACAGGCCTACGAGCAGTACTTC. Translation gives CASSDRLGQAYEQYF.

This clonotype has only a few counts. The CDR3 region is CASSFHRNSPLHF. CDR3 DNA sequence: TGCGCCAGCAGCTTCCACAGAAATTCACCCCTCCACTTT. The J gene is TRBJ1-6, the V gene TRBV5-1; D is uncertain. The germline gives CDR1 SGHRS, CDR2 YFSETQ. The length of the CDR3 is 13 residues. Trimming took off 2 bases at V and 7 bases at J, with 7 bases between the two ends.

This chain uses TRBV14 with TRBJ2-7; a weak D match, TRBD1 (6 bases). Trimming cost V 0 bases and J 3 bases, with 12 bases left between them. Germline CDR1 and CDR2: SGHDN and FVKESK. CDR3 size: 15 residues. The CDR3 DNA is TGTGCCAGCAGCCAAGATTGGGACACCCGCTACGAGCAGTACTTC. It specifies CASSQDWDTRYEQYF.

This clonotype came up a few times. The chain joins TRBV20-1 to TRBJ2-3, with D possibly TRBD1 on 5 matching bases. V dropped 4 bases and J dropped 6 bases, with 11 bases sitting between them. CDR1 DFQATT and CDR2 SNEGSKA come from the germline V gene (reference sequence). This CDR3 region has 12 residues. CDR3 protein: CSATPAGDTQYF. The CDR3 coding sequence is TGCAGTGCTACTCCAGCAGGGGATACGCAGTATTTT.

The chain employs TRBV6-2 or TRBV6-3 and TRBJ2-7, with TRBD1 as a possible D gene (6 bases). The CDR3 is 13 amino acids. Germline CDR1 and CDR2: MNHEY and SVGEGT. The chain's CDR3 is CAAGQGYSYEQYF. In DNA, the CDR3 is TGTGCAGCTGGTCAGGGGTACTCCTACGAGCAGTACTTC.

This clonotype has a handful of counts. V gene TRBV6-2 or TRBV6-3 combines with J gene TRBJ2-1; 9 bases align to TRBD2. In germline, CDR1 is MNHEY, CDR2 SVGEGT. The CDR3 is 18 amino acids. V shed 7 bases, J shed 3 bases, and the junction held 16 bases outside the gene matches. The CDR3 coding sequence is TGTGCCAGCACTCCAATACCAGCGGGAGGCCCCGACTACAATGAGCAGTTCTTC. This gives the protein CASTPIPAGGPDYNEQFF.

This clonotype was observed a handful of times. The CDR3 is CASSYSGSRGELFF. The DNA of the CDR3 is TGTGCCAGCAGTTACTCAGGGAGCCGGGGGGAGCTGTTTTTT. The V gene is TRBV6-5, the J gene TRBJ2-2; D might be TRBD2 (5 bases). In germline, CDR1 is MNHEY, CDR2 SVGAGI. CDR3 length equals 14 residues. V lost 0 bases and J 8 bases, leaving 10 bases between the germline ends.

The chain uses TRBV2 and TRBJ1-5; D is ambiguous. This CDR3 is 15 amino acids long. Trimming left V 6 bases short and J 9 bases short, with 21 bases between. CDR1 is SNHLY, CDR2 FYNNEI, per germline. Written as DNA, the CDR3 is TGTGCCAGCAGCGTTACAGAAGACGTCGGTCGGCCCCAGCATTTT. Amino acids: CASSVTEDVGRPQHF.

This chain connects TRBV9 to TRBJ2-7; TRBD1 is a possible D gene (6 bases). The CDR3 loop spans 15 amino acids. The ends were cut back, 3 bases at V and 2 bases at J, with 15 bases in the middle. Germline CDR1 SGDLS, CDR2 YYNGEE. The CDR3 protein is CASSANPDSAYEQYF. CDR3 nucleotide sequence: TGTGCCAGCAGCGCTAACCCGGACAGTGCCTACGAGCAGTACTTC.

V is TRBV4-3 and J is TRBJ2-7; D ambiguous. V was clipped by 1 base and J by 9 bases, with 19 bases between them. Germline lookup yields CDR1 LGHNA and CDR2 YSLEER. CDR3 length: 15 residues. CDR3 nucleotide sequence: TGCGCCAGCAGCCAAGGGACGAACCGGTTCGGCGGGCAGTACTTC. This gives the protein CASSQGTNRFGGQYF.

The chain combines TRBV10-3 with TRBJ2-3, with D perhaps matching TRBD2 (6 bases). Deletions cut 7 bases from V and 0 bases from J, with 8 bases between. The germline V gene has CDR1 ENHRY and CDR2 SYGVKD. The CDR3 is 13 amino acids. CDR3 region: CAIMRDSTDTQYF. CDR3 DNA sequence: TGTGCCATCATGCGGGACAGCACAGATACGCAGTATTTT.

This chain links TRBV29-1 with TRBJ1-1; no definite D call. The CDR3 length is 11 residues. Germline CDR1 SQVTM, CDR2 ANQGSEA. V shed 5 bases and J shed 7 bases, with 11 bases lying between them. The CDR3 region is CSVIVGGEAFF. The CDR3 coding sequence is TGCAGCGTTATTGTAGGCGGTGAAGCTTTCTTT. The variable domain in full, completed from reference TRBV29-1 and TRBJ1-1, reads SAVISQKPSRDICQRGTSLTIQCQVDSQVTMMFWYRQQPGQSLTLIATANQGSEATYESGFVIDKFPISRPNLTFSTLTVSNMSPEDSSIYLCSVIVGGEAFFGQGTRLTVV.

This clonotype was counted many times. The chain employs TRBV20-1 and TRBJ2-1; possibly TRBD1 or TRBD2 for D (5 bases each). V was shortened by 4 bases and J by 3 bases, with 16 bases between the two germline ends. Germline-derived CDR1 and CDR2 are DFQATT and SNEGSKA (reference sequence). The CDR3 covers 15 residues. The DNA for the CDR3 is TGCAGTGCTACTCGAGAGTGGGACGACTACAATGAGCAGTTCTTC. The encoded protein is CSATREWDDYNEQFF.

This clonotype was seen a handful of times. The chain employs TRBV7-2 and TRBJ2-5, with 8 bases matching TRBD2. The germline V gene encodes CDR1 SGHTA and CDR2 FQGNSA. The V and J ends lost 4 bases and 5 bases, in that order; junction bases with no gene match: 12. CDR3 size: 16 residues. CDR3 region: CASSSSRGGRRETQYF. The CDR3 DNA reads TGTGCCAGCAGCTCTTCACGGGGCGGGAGGCGGGAGACCCAGTACTTC. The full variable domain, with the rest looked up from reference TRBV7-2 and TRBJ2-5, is GAGVSQSPSNKVTEKGKDVELRCDPISGHTALYWYRQSLGQGLEFLIYFQGNSAPDKSGLPSDRFSAERTGGSVSTLTIQRTQQEDSAVYLCASSSSRGGRRETQYFGPGTRLLVL.

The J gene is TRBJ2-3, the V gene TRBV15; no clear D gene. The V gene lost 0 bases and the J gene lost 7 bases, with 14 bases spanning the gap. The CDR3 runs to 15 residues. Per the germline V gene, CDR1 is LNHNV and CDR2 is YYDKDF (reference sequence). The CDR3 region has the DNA TGTGCCACCAGCAGAGATGGTCTGGTGGAGAATACGCAGTATTTT. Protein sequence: CATSRDGLVENTQYF.

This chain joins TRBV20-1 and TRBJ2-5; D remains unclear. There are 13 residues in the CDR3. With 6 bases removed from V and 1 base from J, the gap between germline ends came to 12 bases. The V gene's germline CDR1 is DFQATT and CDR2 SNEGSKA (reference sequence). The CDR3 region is CSATGAPQETQYF. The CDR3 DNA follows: TGCAGTGCCACCGGTGCCCCCCAAGAGACCCAGTACTTC.

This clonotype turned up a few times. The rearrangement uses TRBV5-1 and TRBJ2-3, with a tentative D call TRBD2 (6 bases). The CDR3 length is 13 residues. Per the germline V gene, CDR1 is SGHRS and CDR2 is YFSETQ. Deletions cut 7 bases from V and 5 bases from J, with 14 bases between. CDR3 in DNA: TGCGCCAGCCATCGCGGGACGGGAGATACGCAGTATTTT. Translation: CASHRGTGDTQYF. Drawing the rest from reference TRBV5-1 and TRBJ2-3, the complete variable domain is KAGVTQTPRYLIKTRGQQVTLSCSPISGHRSVSWYQQTPGQGLQFLFEYFSETQRNKGNFPGRFSGRQFSNSRSEMNVSTLELGDSALYLCASHRGTGDTQYFGPGTRLTVL.

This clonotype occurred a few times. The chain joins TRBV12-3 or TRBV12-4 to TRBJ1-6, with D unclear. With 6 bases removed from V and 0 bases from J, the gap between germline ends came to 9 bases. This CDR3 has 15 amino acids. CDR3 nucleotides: TGTGCCAGCAGGACGGGTAGCTCCTATAATTCACCCCTCCACTTT. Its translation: CASRTGSSYNSPLHF.

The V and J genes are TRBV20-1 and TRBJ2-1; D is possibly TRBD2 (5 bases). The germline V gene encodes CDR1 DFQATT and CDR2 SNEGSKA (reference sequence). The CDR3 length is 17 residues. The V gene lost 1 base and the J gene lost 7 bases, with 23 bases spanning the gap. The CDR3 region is CSARGGKTSTPKNEQFF. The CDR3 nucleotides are TGCAGTGCTAGAGGAGGGAAGACCTCAACCCCGAAAAATGAGCAGTTCTTC.